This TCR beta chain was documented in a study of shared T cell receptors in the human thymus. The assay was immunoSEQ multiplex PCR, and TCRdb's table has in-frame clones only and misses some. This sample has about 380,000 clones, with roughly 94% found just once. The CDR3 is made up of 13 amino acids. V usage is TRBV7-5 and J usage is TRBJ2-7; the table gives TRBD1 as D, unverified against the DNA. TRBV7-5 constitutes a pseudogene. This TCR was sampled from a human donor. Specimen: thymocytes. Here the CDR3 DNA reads TGTGTCAGAAGTGGGCAGGGCCCCTACGAGCAGTACTTC. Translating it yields CVRSGQGPYEQYF.